This record looks at one TCR beta chain sequence and its context. Its antigen is not known. These data belong to a study of shared clonotypes between healthy human individuals. Background on the study: Each donor's CD4 naive and CD4 memory cells filled three plates apiece, CD8 naive two, and CD8 memory one.

The V gene's germline CDR1 is GTSNPN and CDR2 SVGIG (reference sequence). V shed 0 bases and J shed 8 bases, with 10 bases lying between them. The CDR3 covers 12 residues. Naive CD8 cells, CD45RO-negative and positively selected for CCR7, excluded terminally differentiated effector memory CD45RA+ cells. Study outcomes and limitations: Clonotype sharing levels among donors were expected to vary with sequencing depth.

Deep-level settings were used for running the assay. Repertoires were generated with immunoSEQ multiplex PCR, while TCRdb's copy carries only in-frame clones and drops some. The sample gives around 700,000 clones, roughly nine tenths of which show up once; 24% is in the top ten. The sample consisted of naive CD8+ T cells sorted from blood. V gene TRBV30 combines with J gene TRBJ1-1; D uncertain. This clonotype was obtained from a man aged 25-45 years in good health. For the CDR3, the DNA is TGTGCCTGGAGTGTACCCCCCACGGAAGCTTTCTTT. Translation: CAWSVPPTEAFF.